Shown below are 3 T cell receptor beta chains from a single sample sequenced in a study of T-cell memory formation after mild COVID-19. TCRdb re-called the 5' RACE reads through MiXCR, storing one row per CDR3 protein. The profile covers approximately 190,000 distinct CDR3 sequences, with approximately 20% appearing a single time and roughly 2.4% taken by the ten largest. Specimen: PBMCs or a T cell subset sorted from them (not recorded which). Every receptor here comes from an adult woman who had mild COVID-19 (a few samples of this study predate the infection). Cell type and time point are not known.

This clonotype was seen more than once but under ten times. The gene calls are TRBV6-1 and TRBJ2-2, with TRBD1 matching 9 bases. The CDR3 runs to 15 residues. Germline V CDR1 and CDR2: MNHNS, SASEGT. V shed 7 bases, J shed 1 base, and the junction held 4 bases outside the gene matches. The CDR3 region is CASKSTGGNTGELFF. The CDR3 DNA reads TGTGCCAGCAAGTCGACAGGGGGGAACACCGGGGAGCTGTTTTTT.

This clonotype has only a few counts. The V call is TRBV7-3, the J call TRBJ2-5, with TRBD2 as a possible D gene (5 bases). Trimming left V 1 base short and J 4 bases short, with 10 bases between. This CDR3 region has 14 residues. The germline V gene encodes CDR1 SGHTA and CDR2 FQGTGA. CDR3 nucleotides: TGTGCCAGCAGCTTAAGTTCTAGCCGAGAGACCCAGTACTTC. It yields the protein CASSLSSSRETQYF.

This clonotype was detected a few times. CDR3 residues: CASSLAFQETQYF. The CDR3 DNA sequence: TGTGCCAGCAGCTTAGCGTTTCAAGAGACCCAGTACTTC. This chain links TRBV7-2 with TRBJ2-5; D is unclear. Looked up from germline, CDR1 is SGHTA and CDR2 is FQGNSA. The CDR3 sequence is 13 residues long. Trimming took off 0 bases at V and 2 bases at J, with 4 bases between the two ends.